This TCR beta chain originates from a study of CD8 T cells in Susac syndrome. Losses at the gene ends were 2 bases for V and 4 bases for J; bases not matched to a gene: 7. This CDR3 spans 15 amino acids. Germline V gene lookup returns CDR1 GTSNPN and CDR2 SVGIG (reference sequence). Random hexamers were used to reverse transcribe roughly 0.45 to 1 ug of RNA. TCRdb ran MiXCR on the immunoSEQ multiplex PCR reads and lists one entry per CDR3 protein. The sample includes roughly 200,000 distinct CDR3 sequences, roughly 94% of them seen just once. The sequenced sample consisted of CD4+ T cells from PBMCs. The sequence came from a human donor in good health. This chain joins TRBV30 and TRBJ2-5; 10 bases agree with TRBD1. The CDR3 here is CAWSFLGTGAETQYF. The CDR3 nucleotides read TGTGCCTGGAGTTTCCTCGGGACAGGGGCAGAGACCCAGTACTTC.